These 15 T cell receptor beta chains were all obtained from the same sample, sequenced in a study of cytomegalovirus exposure and HLA in healthy donors. It was with 60 Vbeta and 13 Jbeta primers that the PCR ran. Using immunoSEQ multiplex PCR, the repertoire was profiled, and TCRdb retains in-frame clones only, with some absent. The sample lists roughly 140,000 clones, over 70% seen once, with under 7.5% in the top ten. Sequenced sample: PBMCs. The receptors were gathered from a man between 35 and 55 years old in good health and CMV-seropositive.

This clone was found once. The chain has TRBV29-1 and TRBJ1-1; D perhaps matches TRBD1 (5 bases). Germline V gives CDR1 SQVTM, CDR2 ANQGSEA. Trimming cost V 4 bases and J 0 bases, with 12 bases left between them. The CDR3 extends over 14 amino acids. The CDR3 nucleotides are TGCAGCGTTGTTGGTCCAGGGCTGAACACTGAAGCTTTCTTT. The encoded protein is CSVVGPGLNTEAFF.

The chain links TRBV7-9 to TRBJ1-2; D gene unclear. The CDR3 contains 14 residues. Germline V gives CDR1 SEHNR, CDR2 FQNEAQ (reference sequence). V was trimmed by 5 bases and J by 8 bases, leaving 18 bases between them. CDR3 nucleotides: TGTGCCAGCAGCGCCCTCGCTCGAGAGAGGGGCTACACCTTC. It specifies CASSALARERGYTF.

V usage is TRBV6-6 and J usage is TRBJ1-6; D ambiguous. CDR1 is MNHNY and CDR2 is SVGAGI in the germline V gene (reference sequence). The CDR3 runs 15 residues. V was shortened by 6 bases and J by 0 bases, with 9 bases between the two germline ends. The chain's CDR3 is CASSYISSYNSPLHF. The CDR3 DNA is TGTGCCAGCAGCTACATTAGCTCCTATAATTCACCCCTCCACTTT.

The V call is TRBV19, the J call TRBJ1-2; TRBD1 might be the D (6 bases). Between the trimmed V and J ends, which lost 3 bases and 0 bases, there was a span of 11 bases. The CDR3 is 15 amino acids. CDR1 and CDR2 (germline): LNHDA, SQIVND (reference sequence). Written as DNA, the CDR3 is TGTGCCAGTAGTATGTTGACAGGTTCTAACTATGGCTACACCTTC. It translates to CASSMLTGSNYGYTF.

This chain links TRBV6-1 with TRBJ1-4; 8 bases are a match to TRBD1. The ends lost 9 bases at V and 7 bases at J; junction bases unmatched: 4. There are 12 residues in the CDR3. Germline CDR1 is MNHNS and CDR2 is SASEGT. The CDR3 is CASSGTGEKLFF. Written as DNA, the CDR3 is TGTGCCAGTTCGGGGACAGGTGAAAAACTGTTTTTT.

The V call is TRBV28, the J call TRBJ2-2; a possible D gene is TRBD1 (6 bases). The CDR3 extends over 15 amino acids. V gave up 1 base and J gave up 5 bases, with 11 bases separating them. Germline V gives CDR1 MDHEN, CDR2 SYDVKM. CDR3 protein: CASSLSRGRTGELFF. CDR3 bases: TGTGCCAGCAGTTTATCCAGGGGACGGACCGGGGAGCTGTTTTTT.

The chain has TRBV7-9 and TRBJ1-5; D possibly corresponds to TRBD1 (6 bases). V lost 2 bases and J lost 11, with 10 bases in between. The CDR3 loop spans 12 amino acids. Germline values: CDR1 SEHNR, CDR2 FQNEAQ (reference sequence). This CDR3 is CASSLSEGAQHF. The CDR3, as DNA: TGTGCCAGCAGCTTATCTGAGGGGGCCCAGCATTTT.

This clone was observed once. The genes are TRBV11-1 and TRBJ2-3, with a possible D match to TRBD1 (7 bases). The V gene lost 5 bases and the J gene lost 5 bases, with 20 bases spanning the gap. Germline V gene sequence: CDR1 SGHAT, CDR2 FQDESV (reference sequence). The CDR3 extends over 16 amino acids. CDR3 residues: CASSPQGNRGGDTQYF. The CDR3, as DNA: TGTGCCAGCAGCCCCCAGGGGAACAGGGGAGGAGATACGCAGTATTTT.

V gene TRBV29-1 combines with J gene TRBJ2-1; 7 nucleotides align to TRBD2. The trim removed 3 bases at V and 7 bases at J, leaving 12 bases unmatched. The CDR3 is 15 residues long. Germline V gives CDR1 SQVTM, CDR2 ANQGSEA. The CDR3 bases are TGCAGCGTTGACCTCGCTAGCGGCCCTTTGAATGAGCAGTTCTTC. Translation: CSVDLASGPLNEQFF.

J is TRBJ2-5 and V is TRBV4-2; D may be TRBD2 (5 bases). Per germline, CDR1 LGHNA and CDR2 YNFKEQ. The CDR3 is 12 amino acids. Trimming left V 9 bases short and J 1 base short, with 9 bases between. Here the CDR3 DNA reads TGTGCCAGGGCCCGGGGCCAAGAGACCCAGTACTTC. It yields the protein CARARGQETQYF.

This chain joins TRBV7-9 and TRBJ1-4; D possibly corresponds to TRBD1 (6 bases). The CDR3 sequence is 18 residues long. CDR1 SEHNR and CDR2 FQNEAQ come from the germline V gene (reference sequence). V gave up 3 bases and J gave up 3 bases, with 20 bases separating them. The chain's CDR3 is CASSFNPYRESSNEKLFF. Written as DNA, the CDR3 is TGTGCCAGCAGCTTCAATCCCTACAGGGAGTCATCTAATGAAAAACTGTTTTTT.

The genes are TRBV7-2 and TRBJ1-4, with 9 bases lining up with TRBD1. The V segment lost 6 bases and the J segment 7 bases; nucleotides outside the gene matches: 6. The germline V gene encodes CDR1 SGHTA and CDR2 FQGNSA. This CDR3 is 14 amino acids long. The CDR3 protein is CASSPQGAGEKLFF. In DNA, the CDR3 is TGTGCCAGCAGTCCACAGGGGGCCGGTGAAAAACTGTTTTTT. The full variable domain, in which reference TRBV7-2 and TRBJ1-4 provide the parts outside the CDR3, is GAGVSQSPSNKVTEKGKDVELRCDPISGHTALYWYRQSLGQGLEFLIYFQGNSAPDKSGLPSDRFSAERTGGSVSTLTIQRTQQEDSAVYLCASSPQGAGEKLFFGSGTQLSVL.

The chain joins TRBV15 to TRBJ1-6; maybe TRBD1 (5 bases). The length of the CDR3 is 16 residues. Germline assignment: CDR1 LNHNV and CDR2 YYDKDF (reference sequence). V lost 3 bases, J lost 5 bases, and 14 bases lay in between. CDR3 coding DNA: TGTGCCACCAGCAGTAGTCGGGCAGGGCATAATTCACCCCTCCACTTT. Translating it yields CATSSSRAGHNSPLHF. The whole variable domain, filled in from reference TRBV15 and TRBJ1-6, reads DAMVIQNPRYQVTQFGKPVTLSCSQTLNHNVMYWYQQKSSQAPKLLFHYYDKDFNNEADTPDNFQSRRPNTSFCFLDIRSPGLGDTAMYLCATSSSRAGHNSPLHFGNGTRLTVT.

This clone was recorded once. The chain couples TRBV5-6 to TRBJ2-5, with TRBD1 matching over 8 bases. Germline trimming cut 2 bases from V and 5 bases from J; bases unmatched to any gene: 8. Germline CDR1 is SGHDT and CDR2 is YYEEEE. CDR3 length: 15 residues. CDR3 loop: CASSLDRGSWETQYF. The CDR3 DNA reads as TGTGCCAGCAGCTTAGACAGGGGATCGTGGGAGACCCAGTACTTC.

J is TRBJ1-1 and V is TRBV5-1, with D perhaps TRBD1 (6 bases). The V gene's germline CDR1 is SGHRS and CDR2 YFSETQ. This CDR3 contains 15 residues. V was clipped by 1 base and J by 1 base, with 11 bases between them. CDR3 bases: TGCGCCAGCAGCTTGACTGCACAGGGGAACACTGAAGCTTTCTTT. It codes for CASSLTAQGNTEAFF.